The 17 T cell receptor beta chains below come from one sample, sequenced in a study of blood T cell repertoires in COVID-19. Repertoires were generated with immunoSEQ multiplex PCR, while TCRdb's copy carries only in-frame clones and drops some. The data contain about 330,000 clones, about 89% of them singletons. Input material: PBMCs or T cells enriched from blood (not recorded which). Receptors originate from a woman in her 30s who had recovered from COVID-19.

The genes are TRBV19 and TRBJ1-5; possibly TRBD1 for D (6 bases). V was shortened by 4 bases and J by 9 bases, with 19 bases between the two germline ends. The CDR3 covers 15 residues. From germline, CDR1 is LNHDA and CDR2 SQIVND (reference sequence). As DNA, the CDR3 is TGTGCCAGTAGTAGTGGGGAGGGGGGTATGACGCCCCAGCATTTT. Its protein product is CASSSGEGGMTPQHF.

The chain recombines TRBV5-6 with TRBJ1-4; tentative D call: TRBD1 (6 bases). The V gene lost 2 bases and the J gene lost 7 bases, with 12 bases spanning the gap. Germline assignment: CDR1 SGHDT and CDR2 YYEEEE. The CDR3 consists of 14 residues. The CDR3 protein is CASSFQGPGEKLFF. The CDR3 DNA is TGTGCCAGCAGCTTTCAGGGGCCGGGTGAAAAACTGTTTTTT.

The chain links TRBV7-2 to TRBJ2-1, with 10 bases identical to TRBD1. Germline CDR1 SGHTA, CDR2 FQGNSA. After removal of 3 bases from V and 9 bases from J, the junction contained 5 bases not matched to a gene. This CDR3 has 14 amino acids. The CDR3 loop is CASSLTGGFGEQFF. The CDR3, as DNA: TGTGCCAGCAGCTTGACAGGGGGCTTCGGTGAGCAGTTCTTC. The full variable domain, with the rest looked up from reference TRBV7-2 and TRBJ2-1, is GAGVSQSPSNKVTEKGKDVELRCDPISGHTALYWYRQSLGQGLEFLIYFQGNSAPDKSGLPSDRFSAERTGGSVSTLTIQRTQQEDSAVYLCASSLTGGFGEQFFGPGTRLTVL.

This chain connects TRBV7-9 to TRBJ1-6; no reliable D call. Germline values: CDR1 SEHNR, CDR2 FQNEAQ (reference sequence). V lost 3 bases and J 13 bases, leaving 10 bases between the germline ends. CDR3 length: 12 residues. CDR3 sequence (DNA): TGTGCCAGCAGCTTTTCGACGGAGCCCCTCCACTTT. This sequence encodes CASSFSTEPLHF. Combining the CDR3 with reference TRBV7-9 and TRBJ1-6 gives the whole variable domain DTGVSQNPRHKITKRGQNVTFRCDPISEHNRLYWYRQTLGQGPEFLTYFQNEAQLEKSRLLSDRFSAERPKGSFSTLEIQRTEQGDSAMYLCASSFSTEPLHFGNGTRLTVT.

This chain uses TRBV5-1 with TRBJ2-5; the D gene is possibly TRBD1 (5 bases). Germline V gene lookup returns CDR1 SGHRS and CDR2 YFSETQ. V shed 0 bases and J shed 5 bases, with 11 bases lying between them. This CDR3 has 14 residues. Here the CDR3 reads CASSLEQTAETQYF. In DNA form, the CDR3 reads TGCGCCAGCAGCTTGGAGCAGACAGCCGAGACCCAGTACTTC.

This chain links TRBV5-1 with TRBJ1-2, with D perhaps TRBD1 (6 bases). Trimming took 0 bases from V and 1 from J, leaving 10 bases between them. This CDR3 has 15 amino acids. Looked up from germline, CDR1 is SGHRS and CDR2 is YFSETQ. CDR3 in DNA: TGCGCCAGCAGCTTGGTCTCAGGGGTTAACTATGGCTACACCTTC. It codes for CASSLVSGVNYGYTF.

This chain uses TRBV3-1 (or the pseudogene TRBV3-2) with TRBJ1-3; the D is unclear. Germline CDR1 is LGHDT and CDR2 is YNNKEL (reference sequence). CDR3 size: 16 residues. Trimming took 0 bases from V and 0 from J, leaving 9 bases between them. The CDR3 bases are TGTGCCAGCAGCCAAGATTTTATACTCTCTGGAAACACCATATATTTT. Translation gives CASSQDFILSGNTIYF.

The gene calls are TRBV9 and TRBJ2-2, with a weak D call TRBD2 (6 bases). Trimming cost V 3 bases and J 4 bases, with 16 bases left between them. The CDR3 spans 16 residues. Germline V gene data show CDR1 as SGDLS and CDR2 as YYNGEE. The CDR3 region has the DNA TGTGCCAGCAGCGGAACCACGCATAGCGGCACCGGGGAGCTGTTTTTT. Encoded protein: CASSGTTHSGTGELFF.

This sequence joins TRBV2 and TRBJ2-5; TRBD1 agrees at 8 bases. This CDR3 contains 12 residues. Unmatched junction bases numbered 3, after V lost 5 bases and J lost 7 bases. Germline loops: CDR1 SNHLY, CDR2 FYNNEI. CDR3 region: CASSYGQGTQYF. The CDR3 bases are TGTGCCAGCAGTTACGGACAGGGGACCCAGTACTTC.

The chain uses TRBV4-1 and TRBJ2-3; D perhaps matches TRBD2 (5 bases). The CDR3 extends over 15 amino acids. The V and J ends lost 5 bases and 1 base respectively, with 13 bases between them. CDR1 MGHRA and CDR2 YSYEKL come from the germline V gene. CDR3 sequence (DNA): TGCGCCAGCAGCGGAGGACTGCTAGGCACAGATACGCAGTATTTT. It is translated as CASSGGLLGTDTQYF.

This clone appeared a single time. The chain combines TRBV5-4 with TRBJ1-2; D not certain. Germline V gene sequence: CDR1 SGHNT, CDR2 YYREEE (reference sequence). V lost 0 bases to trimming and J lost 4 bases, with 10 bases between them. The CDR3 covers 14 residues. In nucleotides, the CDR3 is TGTGCCAGCAGCTTGGATCCGAGCGGCTATGGCTACACCTTC. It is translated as CASSLDPSGYGYTF.

The CDR3 protein is CASSLGGTDTQYF. CDR3 DNA sequence: TGTGCCAGCAGCTTGGGCGGCACAGATACGCAGTATTTT. This chain connects TRBV5-4 to TRBJ2-3; D is undetermined. The CDR3 length is 13 residues. Trimming pared 0 bases from V and 1 base from J, leaving 3 bases between. CDR1 is SGHNT, CDR2 YYREEE, per germline (reference sequence).

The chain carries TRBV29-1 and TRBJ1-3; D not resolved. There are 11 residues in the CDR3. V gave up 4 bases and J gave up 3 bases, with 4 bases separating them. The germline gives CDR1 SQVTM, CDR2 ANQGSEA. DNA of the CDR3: TGCAGCGTTGGTAGTGGAAACACCATATATTTT. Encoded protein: CSVGSGNTIYF. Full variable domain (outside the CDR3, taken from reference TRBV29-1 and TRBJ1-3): SAVISQKPSRDICQRGTSLTIQCQVDSQVTMMFWYRQQPGQSLTLIATANQGSEATYESGFVIDKFPISRPNLTFSTLTVSNMSPEDSSIYLCSVGSGNTIYFGEGSWLTVV.

In nucleotides, the CDR3 is TGTGCCAGCAGCTTAATGCCGGGAGTTAGCACAGATACGCAGTATTTT. Protein: CASSLMPGVSTDTQYF. The V and J genes are TRBV7-3 and TRBJ2-3, with D perhaps TRBD2 (6 bases). The CDR3 covers 16 residues. V was clipped by 1 base and J by 0 bases, with 11 bases between them. CDR1 SGHTA and CDR2 FQGTGA come from the germline V gene.

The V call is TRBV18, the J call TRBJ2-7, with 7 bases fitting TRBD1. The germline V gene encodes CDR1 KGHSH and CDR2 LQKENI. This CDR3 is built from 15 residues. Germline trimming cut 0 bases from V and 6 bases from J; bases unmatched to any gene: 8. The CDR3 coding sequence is TGTGCCAGCTCACCACCGGAAAGGGGGCTGAGCGAGCAGTACTTC. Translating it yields CASSPPERGLSEQYF. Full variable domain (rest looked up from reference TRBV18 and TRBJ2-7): NAGVMQNPRHLVRRRGQEARLRCSPMKGHSHVYWYRQLPEEGLKFMVYLQKENIIDESGMPKERFSAEFPKEGPSILRIQQVVRGDSAAYFCASSPPERGLSEQYFGPGTRLTVT.

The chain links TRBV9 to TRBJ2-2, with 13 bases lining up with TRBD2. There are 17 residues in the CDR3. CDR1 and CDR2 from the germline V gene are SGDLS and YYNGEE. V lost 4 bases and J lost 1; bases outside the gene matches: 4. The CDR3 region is CASSFRTSGGNTGELFF. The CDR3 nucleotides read TGTGCCAGCAGCTTCCGGACTAGCGGGGGGAACACCGGGGAGCTGTTTTTT.

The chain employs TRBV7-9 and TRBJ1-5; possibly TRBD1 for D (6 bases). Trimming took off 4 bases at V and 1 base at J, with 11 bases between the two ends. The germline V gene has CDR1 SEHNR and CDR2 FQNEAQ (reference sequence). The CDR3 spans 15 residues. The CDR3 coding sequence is TGTGCCAGCAGCTCTGACAGGTCAAGCAATCAGCCCCAGCATTTT. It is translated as CASSSDRSSNQPQHF.